The clone carrying this T cell receptor (beta chain) occurred a few times. The V and J ends lost 5 bases and 2 bases, in that order; junction bases with no gene match: 7. The CDR3 is 15 amino acids. Germline assignment: CDR1 PRHDT and CDR2 FYEKMQ (reference sequence). This sample stems from a study of shared clonotypes between healthy human individuals. Assay used: immunoSEQ multiplex PCR; TCRdb lists only in-frame clones, some missing. Here the sample spans about 1 million clones, around 75% being singletons. The chain joins TRBV13 to TRBJ2-7; 9 bases are a match to TRBD1. The clonotype was recovered from a man between 18 and 29 years old in good health. Sequenced: memory CD4+ T cells sorted from blood. The subset here: CD45RA-negative fraction. The CDR3 is CASSAGGQGTYEQYF. The CDR3 nucleotides are TGTGCCAGCAGCGCCGGAGGACAGGGGACCTACGAGCAGTACTTC.